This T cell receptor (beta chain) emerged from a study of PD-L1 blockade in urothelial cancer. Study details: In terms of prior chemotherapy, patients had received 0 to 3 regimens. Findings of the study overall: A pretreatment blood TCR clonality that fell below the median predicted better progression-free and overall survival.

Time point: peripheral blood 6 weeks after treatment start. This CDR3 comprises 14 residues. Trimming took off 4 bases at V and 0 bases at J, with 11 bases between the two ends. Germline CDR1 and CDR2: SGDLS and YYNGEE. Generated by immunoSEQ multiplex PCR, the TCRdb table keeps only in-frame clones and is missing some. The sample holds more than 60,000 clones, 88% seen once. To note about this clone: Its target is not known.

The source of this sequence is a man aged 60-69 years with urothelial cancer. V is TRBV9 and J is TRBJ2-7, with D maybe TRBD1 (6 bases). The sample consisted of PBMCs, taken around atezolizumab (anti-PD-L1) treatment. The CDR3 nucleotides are TGTGCCAGCAGCTTACAGGGCACCTCCTACGAGCAGTACTTC. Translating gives CASSLQGTSYEQYF. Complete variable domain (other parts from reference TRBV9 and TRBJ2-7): DSGVTQTPKHLITATGQRVTLRCSPRSGDLSVYWYQQSLDQGLQFLIQYYNGEERAKGNILERFSAQQFPDLHSELNLSSLELGDSALYFCASSLQGTSYEQYFGPGTRLTVT.